The rows below give T cell receptor beta chains drawn from one sample of a study of CD8 T cells in ankylosing spondylitis. TCRdb reprocessed the 5' RACE reads via MiXCR and lists one record per CDR3 protein. The table includes around 29,000 distinct CDR3 sequences, 5.3% detected once. The sequencing input was blood, either unsorted or a sorted T cell fraction (not recorded which). The receptors originated from a female donor with ankylosing spondylitis or in good health (not recorded which). Each CDR3 is given with its conserved first and last residue. A D gene is named only where the DNA matches it firmly. Not every row has a clone size; where given, it reads once, few, many or a size class.

D	size	J	V	CDR3	DNA
TRBD2	many	TRBJ2-5	TRBV9	CASSVGGGGPGETQYF	TGTGCCAGCAGCGTAGGTGGGGGAGGGCCAGGAGAGACCCAGTACTTC
NA	many	TRBJ2-1	TRBV9	CASTKTAEFYNEQFF	TGTGCCAGCACCAAGACAGCGGAATTCTACAATGAGCAGTTCTTC
NA	medium-sized	TRBJ2-2	TRBV9	CASSVVPNTGELFF	TGTGCCAGCAGCGTAGTCCCGAACACCGGGGAGCTGTTTTTT
NA	many	TRBJ2-3	TRBV9	CASRSNSEAQYF	TGTGCCAGCAGGTCGAATTCAGAAGCGCAGTATTTT
NA	many	TRBJ2-1	TRBV9	CASSVDRGNYNEQFF	TGTGCCAGCAGCGTCGACAGAGGAAACTACAATGAGCAGTTCTTC
NA	many	TRBJ2-3	TRBV9	CASRRLGTGRQYF	TGTGCCAGCAGGCGACTCGGCACAGGGAGGCAGTATTTT
TRBD2	many	TRBJ2-2	TRBV9	CASSPQRGGLAGRLTGELFF	TGTGCCAGCAGCCCTCAACGGGGGGGACTAGCGGGCCGGTTAACCGGGGAGCTGTTTTTT
TRBD2	many	TRBJ2-3	TRBV9	CASSVAGGITDTQYF	TGTGCCAGCAGCGTAGCGGGGGGAATCACAGATACGCAGTATTTT
TRBD2	NA	TRBJ2-1	TRBV9	CASSPPRASGRADEQFF	TGTGCCAGCAGCCCCCCCCGGGCTAGCGGGAGGGCCGATGAGCAGTTCTTC
NA	few	TRBJ1-6	TRBV9	CASSGGGTVNSPLHF	TGTGCCAGCAGTGGGGGGGGGACGGTGAATTCACCCCTCCACTTT
NA	many	TRBJ2-7	TRBV9	CASTREGSSYEQYF	TGTGCCAGCACCCGGGAAGGGAGCTCCTACGAGCAGTACTTC